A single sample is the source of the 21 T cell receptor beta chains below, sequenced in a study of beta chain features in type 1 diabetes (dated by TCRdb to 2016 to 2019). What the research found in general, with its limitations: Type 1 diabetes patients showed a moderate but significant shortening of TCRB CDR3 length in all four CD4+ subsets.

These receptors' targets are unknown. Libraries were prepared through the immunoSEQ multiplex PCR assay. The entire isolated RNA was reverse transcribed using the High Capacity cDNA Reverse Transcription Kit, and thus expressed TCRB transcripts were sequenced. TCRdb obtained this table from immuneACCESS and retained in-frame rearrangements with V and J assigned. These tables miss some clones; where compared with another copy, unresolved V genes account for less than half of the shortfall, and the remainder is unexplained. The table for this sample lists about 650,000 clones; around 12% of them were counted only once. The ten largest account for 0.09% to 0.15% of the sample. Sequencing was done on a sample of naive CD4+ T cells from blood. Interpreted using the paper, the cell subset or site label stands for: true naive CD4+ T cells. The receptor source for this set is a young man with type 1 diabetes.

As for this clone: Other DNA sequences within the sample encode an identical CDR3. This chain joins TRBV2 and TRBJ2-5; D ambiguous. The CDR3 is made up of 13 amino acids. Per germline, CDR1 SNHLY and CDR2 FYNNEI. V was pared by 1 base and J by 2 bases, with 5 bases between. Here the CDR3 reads CASSEGGQETQYF. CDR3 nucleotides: TGTGCCAGCAGTGAAGGTGGACAAGAGACCCAGTACTTC.

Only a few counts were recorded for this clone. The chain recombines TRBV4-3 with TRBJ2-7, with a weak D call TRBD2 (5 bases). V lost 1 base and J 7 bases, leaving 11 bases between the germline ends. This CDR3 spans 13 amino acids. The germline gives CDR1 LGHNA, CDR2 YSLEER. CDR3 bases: TGCGCCAGCAGCCAAGCAAGGCCGGGGGAGCAGTACTTC. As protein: CASSQARPGEQYF.

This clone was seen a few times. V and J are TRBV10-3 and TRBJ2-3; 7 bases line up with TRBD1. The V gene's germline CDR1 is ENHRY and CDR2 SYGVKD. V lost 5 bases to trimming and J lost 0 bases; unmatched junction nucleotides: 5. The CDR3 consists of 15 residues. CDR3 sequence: CAISRQGPSTDTQYF. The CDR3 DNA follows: TGTGCCATCAGTAGACAGGGCCCTAGCACAGATACGCAGTATTTT.

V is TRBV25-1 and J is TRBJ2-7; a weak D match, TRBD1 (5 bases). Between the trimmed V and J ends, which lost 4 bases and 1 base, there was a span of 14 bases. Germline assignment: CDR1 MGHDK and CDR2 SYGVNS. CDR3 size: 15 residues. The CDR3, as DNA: TGTGCCAGCAGTGTAGGACACTTCGTATCCTACGAGCAGTACTTC. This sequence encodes CASSVGHFVSYEQYF.

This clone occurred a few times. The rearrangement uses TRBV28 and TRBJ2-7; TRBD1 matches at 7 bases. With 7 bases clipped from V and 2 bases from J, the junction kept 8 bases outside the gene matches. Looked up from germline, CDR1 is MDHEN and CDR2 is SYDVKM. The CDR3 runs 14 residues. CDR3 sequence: CASTTPQGAYEQYF. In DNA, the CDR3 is TGTGCCAGCACCACCCCCCAGGGGGCCTACGAGCAGTACTTC.

In nucleotides, the CDR3 is TGCAGCGTTAAGTCATCGGGGGCCAGCACTGAAGCTTTCTTT. This translates into CSVKSSGASTEAFF. The chain is built from TRBV29-1 and TRBJ1-1; TRBD1 might be the D (6 bases). Trimming left V 5 bases short and J 4 bases short, with 17 bases between. The germline V gene encodes CDR1 SQVTM and CDR2 ANQGSEA. This CDR3 spans 14 amino acids.

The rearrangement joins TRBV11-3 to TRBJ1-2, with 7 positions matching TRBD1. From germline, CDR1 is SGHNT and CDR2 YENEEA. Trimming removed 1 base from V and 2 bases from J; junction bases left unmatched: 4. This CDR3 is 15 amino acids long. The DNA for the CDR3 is TGTGCCAGCAGCTTAGCGGCGGGACAGAACTATGGCTACACCTTC. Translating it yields CASSLAAGQNYGYTF. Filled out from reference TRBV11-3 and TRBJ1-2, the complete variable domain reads EAGVVQSPRYKIIEKKQPVAFWCNPISGHNTLYWYLQNLGQGPELLIRYENEEAVDDSQLPKDRFSAERLKGVDSTLKIQPAELGDSAVYLCASSLAAGQNYGYTFGSGTRLTVV.

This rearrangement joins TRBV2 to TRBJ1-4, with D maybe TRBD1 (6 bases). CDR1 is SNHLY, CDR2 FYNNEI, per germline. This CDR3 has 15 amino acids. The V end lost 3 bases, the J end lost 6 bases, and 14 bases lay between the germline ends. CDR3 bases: TGTGCCAGCAGTGAGGTTGAGACAGGTGATGAAAAACTGTTTTTT. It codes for CASSEVETGDEKLFF.

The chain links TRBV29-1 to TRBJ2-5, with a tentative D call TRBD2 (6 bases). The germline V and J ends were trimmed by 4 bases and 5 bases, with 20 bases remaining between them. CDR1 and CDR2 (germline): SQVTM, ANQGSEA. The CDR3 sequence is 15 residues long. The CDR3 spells CSVGGVRAASETQYF. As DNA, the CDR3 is TGCAGCGTTGGGGGGGTCAGGGCGGCCTCGGAGACCCAGTACTTC.

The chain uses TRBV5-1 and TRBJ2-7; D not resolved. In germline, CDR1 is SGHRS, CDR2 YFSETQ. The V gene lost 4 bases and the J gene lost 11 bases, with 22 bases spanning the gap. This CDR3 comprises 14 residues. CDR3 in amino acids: CASSVSLSGSYEYF. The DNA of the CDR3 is TGCGCCAGCAGCGTTTCGCTCTCCGGGTCCTATGAGTACTTC.

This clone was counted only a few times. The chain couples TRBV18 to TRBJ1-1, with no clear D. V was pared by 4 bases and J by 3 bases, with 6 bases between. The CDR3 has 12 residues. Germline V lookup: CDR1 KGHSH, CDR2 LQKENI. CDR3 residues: CASSLKDTEAFF. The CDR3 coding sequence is TGTGCCAGCTCACTCAAAGACACTGAAGCTTTCTTT.

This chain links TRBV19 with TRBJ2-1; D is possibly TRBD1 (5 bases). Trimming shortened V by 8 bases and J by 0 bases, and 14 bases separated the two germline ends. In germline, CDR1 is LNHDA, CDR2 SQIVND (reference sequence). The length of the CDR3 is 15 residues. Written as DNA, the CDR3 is TGTGCCAGTGAATCCAGGGATGGCTCCTACAATGAGCAGTTCTTC. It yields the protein CASESRDGSYNEQFF.

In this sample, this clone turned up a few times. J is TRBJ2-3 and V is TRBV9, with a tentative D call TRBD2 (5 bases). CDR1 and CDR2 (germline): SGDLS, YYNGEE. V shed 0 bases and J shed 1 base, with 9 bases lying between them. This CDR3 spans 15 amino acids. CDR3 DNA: TGTGCCAGCAGCGTAGTAGCGAAAGGCACAGATACGCAGTATTTT. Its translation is CASSVVAKGTDTQYF.

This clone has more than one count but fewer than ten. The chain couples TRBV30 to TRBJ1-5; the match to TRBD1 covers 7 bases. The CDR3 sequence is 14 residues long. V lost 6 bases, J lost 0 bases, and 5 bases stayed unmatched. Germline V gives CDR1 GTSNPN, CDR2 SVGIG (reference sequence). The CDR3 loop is CACTTGNSNQPQHF. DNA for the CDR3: TGTGCCTGCACGACAGGGAATAGCAATCAGCCCCAGCATTTT.

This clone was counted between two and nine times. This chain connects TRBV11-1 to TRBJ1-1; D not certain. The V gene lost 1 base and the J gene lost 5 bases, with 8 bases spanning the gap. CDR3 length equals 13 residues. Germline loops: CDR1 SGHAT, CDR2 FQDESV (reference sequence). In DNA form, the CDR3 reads TGTGCCAGCAGCTTAGTTTTACAGACTGAAGCTTTCTTT. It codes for CASSLVLQTEAFF.

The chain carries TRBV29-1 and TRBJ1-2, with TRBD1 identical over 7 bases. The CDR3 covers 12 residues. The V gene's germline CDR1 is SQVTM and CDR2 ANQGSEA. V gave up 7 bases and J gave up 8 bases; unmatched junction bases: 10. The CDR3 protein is CSESTDRDGYTF. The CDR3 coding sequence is TGCAGCGAGAGCACCGACAGGGACGGCTACACCTTC.

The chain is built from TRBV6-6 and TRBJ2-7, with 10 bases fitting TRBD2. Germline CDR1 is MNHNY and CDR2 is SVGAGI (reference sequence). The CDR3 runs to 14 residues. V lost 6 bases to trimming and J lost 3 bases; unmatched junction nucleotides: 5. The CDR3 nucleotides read TGTGCCAGCAGATCACTAGCGGGGCGCTACGAGCAGTACTTC. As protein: CASRSLAGRYEQYF.

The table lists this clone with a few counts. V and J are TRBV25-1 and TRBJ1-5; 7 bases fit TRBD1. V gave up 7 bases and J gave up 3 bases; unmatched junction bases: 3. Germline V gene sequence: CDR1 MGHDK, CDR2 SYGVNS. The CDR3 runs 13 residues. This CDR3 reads CASNQGDNQPQHF. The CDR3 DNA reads TGTGCCAGCAATCAGGGGGACAATCAGCCCCAGCATTTT.

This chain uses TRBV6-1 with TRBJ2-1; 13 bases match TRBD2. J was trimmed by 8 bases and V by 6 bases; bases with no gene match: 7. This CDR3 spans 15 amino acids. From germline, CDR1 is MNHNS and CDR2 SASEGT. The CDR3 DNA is TGTGCCAGCAGCCTTGGACTAGCGGGGGAACATGAGCAGTTCTTC. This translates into CASSLGLAGEHEQFF.

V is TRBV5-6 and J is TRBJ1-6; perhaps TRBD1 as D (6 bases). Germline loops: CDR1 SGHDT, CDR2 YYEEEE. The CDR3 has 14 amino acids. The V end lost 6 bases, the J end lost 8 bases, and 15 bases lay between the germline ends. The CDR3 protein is CASTLGQAYSPLHF. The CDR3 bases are TGTGCCAGCACCCTGGGACAAGCTTATTCACCCCTCCACTTT.

CDR3 nucleotides: TGTGCCAGCAGCGTAAGAGGGGGTCCTAGCACAGATACGCAGTATTTT. As protein: CASSVRGGPSTDTQYF. The chain couples TRBV9 to TRBJ2-3, with D possibly being TRBD1 (6 bases). The V gene lost 1 base and the J gene lost 0 bases, with 12 bases spanning the gap. This CDR3 comprises 16 residues. Germline V gives CDR1 SGDLS, CDR2 YYNGEE.